The 15 T cell receptor beta chains reported below all come from one sample, sequenced in a study of beta chain features in type 1 diabetes. No antigen is known for these receptors. Findings of the study overall: Moderately but significantly shorter TCRB CDR3s were found in Type 1 diabetes patients in all four CD4+ subsets.

Expressed TCRB transcripts were sequenced because the isolated RNA had all been reverse transcribed beforehand. Sequenced by immunoSEQ multiplex PCR; TCRdb stores in-frame clones only, minus some. This table has hundreds of thousands of clones, 11% appearing once. Sequenced material: naive CD4+ T cells from blood. These receptors were taken from a man aged 25 to 45 with type 1 diabetes.

The rearrangement joins TRBV19 to TRBJ1-6, with D maybe TRBD1 (5 bases). The germline V gene has CDR1 LNHDA and CDR2 SQIVND (reference sequence). Between the trimmed V and J ends, which lost 5 bases and 10 bases, there was a span of 21 bases. The CDR3 spans 16 residues. The CDR3 DNA sequence: TGTGCCAGTAGTGCCCAAGGAACAGGCTGGGGCTCACCCCTCCACTTT. Its protein is CASSAQGTGWGSPLHF. Looking up the rest from reference TRBV19 and TRBJ1-6 gives the full variable domain: DGGITQSPKYLFRKEGQNVTLSCEQNLNHDAMYWYRQDPGQGLRLIYYSQIVNDFQKGDIAEGYSVSREKKESFPLTVTSAQKNPTAFYLCASSAQGTGWGSPLHFGNGTRLTVT.

V and J are TRBV9 and TRBJ2-7, with a possible D match to TRBD2 (5 bases). V was pared by 4 bases and J by 1 base, with 12 bases between. Per germline, CDR1 SGDLS and CDR2 YYNGEE. There are 14 residues in the CDR3. CDR3 sequence reads: CASSPRWESYEQYF. CDR3 in DNA: TGTGCCAGCAGCCCTCGGTGGGAGTCCTACGAGCAGTACTTC.

J is TRBJ2-3 and V is TRBV28, with D perhaps TRBD2 (6 bases). Germline V gene sequence: CDR1 MDHEN, CDR2 SYDVKM. CDR3 length: 14 residues. Trimming stripped 10 bases from V and 1 base from J, with 15 bases between. This CDR3 reads CAIHGWGGTDTQYF. CDR3 coding DNA: TGTGCCATCCACGGGTGGGGGGGCACAGATACGCAGTATTTT.

In its sample, this clone was seen a few times. The chain links TRBV28 to TRBJ1-2; D unresolved. Between the trimmed V and J ends, which lost 8 bases and 3 bases, there was a span of 10 bases. CDR1 is MDHEN and CDR2 is SYDVKM in the germline V gene. The CDR3 is 12 amino acids. This chain's CDR3 is CASAGVYYGYTF. The CDR3 DNA follows: TGTGCCAGCGCGGGTGTGTACTATGGCTACACCTTC.

The table lists this clone with a few counts. The chain has TRBV19 and TRBJ2-7; D might be TRBD2 (5 bases). CDR3 size: 13 residues. V gave up 5 bases and J gave up 8 bases, with 16 bases separating them. Looked up from germline, CDR1 is LNHDA and CDR2 is SQIVND (reference sequence). CDR3 nucleotides: TGTGCCAGTAGTGGAGAGGGCCTTACGAAGCAGTACTTC. Its protein product is CASSGEGLTKQYF. Filled out from reference TRBV19 and TRBJ2-7, the complete variable domain reads DGGITQSPKYLFRKEGQNVTLSCEQNLNHDAMYWYRQDPGQGLRLIYYSQIVNDFQKGDIAEGYSVSREKKESFPLTVTSAQKNPTAFYLCASSGEGLTKQYFGPGTRLTVT.

The V and J genes are TRBV4-1 and TRBJ1-5, with 9 nucleotides matching TRBD1. Germline CDR1 MGHRA, CDR2 YSYEKL. V trimming: 3 bases; J trimming: 10 bases; junction bases outside the gene matches: 10. The CDR3 extends over 15 amino acids. This CDR3 is CASSQVGQGISPQHF. The CDR3, as DNA: TGCGCCAGCAGCCAGGTGGGACAGGGAATCTCACCCCAGCATTTT.

This clone was seen a handful of times. V usage is TRBV12-5 and J usage is TRBJ2-2; D is undetermined. The CDR3 spans 12 residues. V lost 5 bases to trimming and J lost 4 bases, with 5 bases between them. Germline V gene sequence: CDR1 LGHNT, CDR2 FRNRAP. CDR3 sequence: CASGPSTGELFF. DNA for the CDR3: TGTGCTAGTGGTCCGTCCACCGGGGAGCTGTTTTTT.

The V and J genes are TRBV6-6 and TRBJ2-6, with 9 bases aligning to TRBD1. Germline V lookup: CDR1 MNHNY, CDR2 SVGAGI (reference sequence). The CDR3 runs to 16 residues. V shed 4 bases, J shed 2 bases, and the junction held 3 bases outside the gene matches. The CDR3 nucleotides are TGTGCCAGCAGTTGGGACAGGGCACCTGGGGCCAACGTCCTGACTTTC. Its protein product is CASSWDRAPGANVLTF.

This clone was recorded a few times. The chain carries TRBV5-1 and TRBJ1-1, with a possible D match to TRBD1 (5 bases). V was cut by 0 bases and J by 2 bases, with 17 bases left in between. The germline gives CDR1 SGHRS, CDR2 YFSETQ. This CDR3 has 17 residues. This CDR3 is CASSLVAGGVPNTEAFF. In DNA form, the CDR3 reads TGCGCCAGCAGCTTGGTGGCGGGGGGAGTGCCCAACACTGAAGCTTTCTTT.

This clone has only a few counts. The rearrangement uses TRBV6-5 and TRBJ2-3; no clear D gene. Germline V CDR1 and CDR2: MNHEY, SVGAGI. The CDR3 sequence is 13 residues long. V lost 0 bases and J 6 bases, leaving 7 bases between the germline ends. The CDR3 protein is CASSYSREDTQYF. CDR3 nucleotides: TGTGCCAGCAGTTACTCCCGTGAGGATACGCAGTATTTT.

This clone came up a few times. This rearrangement joins TRBV12-5 to TRBJ2-5, with TRBD1 identical over 9 bases. The CDR3 spans 13 residues. Unmatched junction bases numbered 5, after V lost 7 bases and J lost 5 bases. In germline, CDR1 is LGHNT, CDR2 FRNRAP. Here the CDR3 reads CASANTGGETQYF. DNA of the CDR3: TGTGCTAGTGCCAATACAGGGGGCGAGACCCAGTACTTC.

The chain combines TRBV5-6 with TRBJ2-5; D uncertain. Germline lookup yields CDR1 SGHDT and CDR2 YYEEEE. This CDR3 spans 13 amino acids. Trimming stripped 0 bases from V and 5 bases from J, with 8 bases between. CDR3 sequence reads: CASSLVLLETQYF. The DNA for the CDR3 is TGTGCCAGCAGCTTGGTATTACTTGAGACCCAGTACTTC.

The V call is TRBV5-6, the J call TRBJ2-1, with 10 bases fitting TRBD2. This CDR3 has 14 amino acids. Per germline, CDR1 SGHDT and CDR2 YYEEEE. J gave up 4 bases and V 5 bases, and 3 bases lay outside the gene matches. The CDR3 spells CASRRLAGYNEQFF. CDR3 in DNA: TGTGCCAGCAGGCGACTAGCGGGTTACAATGAGCAGTTCTTC.

V usage is TRBV9 and J usage is TRBJ2-1; D gene ambiguous. CDR1 is SGDLS and CDR2 is YYNGEE in the germline V gene. The CDR3 length is 12 residues. V shed 5 bases and J shed 7 bases, with 10 bases lying between them. The CDR3: CASSKLENEQFF. In DNA, the CDR3 is TGTGCCAGCAGTAAATTAGAGAATGAGCAGTTCTTC.

This rearrangement joins TRBV7-9 to TRBJ1-1, with 7 bases aligning to TRBD1. V shed 2 bases and J 2 bases; nucleotides not matched to a gene: 11. The germline V gene has CDR1 SEHNR and CDR2 FQNEAQ (reference sequence). The CDR3 runs 17 residues. CDR3 sequence (DNA): TGTGCCAGCAGCTTACGCGGGCGACAGGGAAAAAACACTGAAGCTTTCTTT. This sequence encodes CASSLRGRQGKNTEAFF.